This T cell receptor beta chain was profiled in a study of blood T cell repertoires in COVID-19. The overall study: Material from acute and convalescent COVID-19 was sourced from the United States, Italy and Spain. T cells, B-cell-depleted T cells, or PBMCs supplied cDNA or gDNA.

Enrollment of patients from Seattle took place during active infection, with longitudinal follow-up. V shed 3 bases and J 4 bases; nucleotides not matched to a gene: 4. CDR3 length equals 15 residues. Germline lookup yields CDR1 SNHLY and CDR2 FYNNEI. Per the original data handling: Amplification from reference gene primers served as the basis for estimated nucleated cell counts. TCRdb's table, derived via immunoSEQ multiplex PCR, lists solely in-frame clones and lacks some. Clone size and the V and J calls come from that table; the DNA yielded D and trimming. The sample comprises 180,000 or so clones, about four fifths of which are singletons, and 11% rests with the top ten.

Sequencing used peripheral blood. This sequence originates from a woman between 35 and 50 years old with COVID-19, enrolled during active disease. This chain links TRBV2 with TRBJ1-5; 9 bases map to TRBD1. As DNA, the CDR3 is TGTGCCAGCAGTGACCAAGGGACAGGGAATCAGCCCCAGCATTTT. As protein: CASSDQGTGNQPQHF.